The 27 T cell receptor beta chains listed next were all sequenced from one sample in a study of vaccination and CD4 T cells after COVID-19. These receptors have no identified antigens. Cultured CD4+ T cells had their DNA profiled by the Oncomine TCR Beta short-read assay. TCRdb used MiXCR to reprocess the PCR reads, holding one entry per CDR3 protein. The table records 6,000 to 8,000 distinct CDR3 sequences, roughly 40% of them present only once. The treatment here: approximately nine-day PBMC culture with coronavirus spike peptide pools or control peptides (ViraFEST assay). According to the study, CD4+ T cells from the unexposed donor were gathered ahead of the COVID-19 pandemic (2011-2018). Sequences were obtained from CD4+ T cells from blood, cultured in vitro. The receptors derive from a human donor in good health.

This chain connects TRBV28 to TRBJ1-1, with a possible D match to TRBD1 (6 bases). This CDR3 comprises 14 residues. V was trimmed by 3 bases and J by 11 bases, leaving 19 bases between them. CDR1 and CDR2 (germline): MDHEN, SYDVKM. The CDR3 DNA sequence: TGTGCCAGCAGTTTCCACCGACAGGCCGGGGGTGCTTTCTTT. It translates to CASSFHRQAGGAFF.

The chain links TRBV18 to TRBJ2-3; 9 bases match TRBD2. Looked up from germline, CDR1 is KGHSH and CDR2 is LQKENI. The junction had 9 bases not matched to a gene; V was cut back by 3 bases and J by 5 bases. This CDR3 has 16 amino acids. CDR3 coding DNA: TGTGCCAGCTCACCGCCGGCTAGCGGGGTTATAGATACGCAGTATTTT. Translated: CASSPPASGVIDTQYF.

The genes are TRBV7-6 and TRBJ2-7; 9 positions agree with TRBD2. This CDR3 contains 14 residues. CDR1 SGHVS and CDR2 FNYEAQ come from the germline V gene. Trimming took 3 bases from V and 2 from J; bases not matched to a gene: 2. CDR3 residues: CASSLTSGPYEQYF. CDR3 bases: TGTGCCAGCAGCTTGACTAGCGGTCCCTACGAGCAGTACTTC.

This clonotype was seen only a few times. For the CDR3, the DNA is TGCAGTGCTAGTCCAGGGGGGCGGAACACTGAAGCTTTCTTT. It specifies CSASPGGRNTEAFF. The chain has TRBV20-1 and TRBJ1-1; 7 bases are shared with TRBD1. Germline lookup yields CDR1 DFQATT and CDR2 SNEGSKA (reference sequence). The CDR3 has 14 amino acids. The junction had 5 bases not matched to a gene; V was cut back by 3 bases and J by 1 base.

The gene calls are TRBV11-2 and TRBJ1-6; a possible D gene is TRBD1 (5 bases). V was cut by 4 bases and J by 7 bases, with 14 bases left in between. CDR3 length: 15 residues. Per germline, CDR1 SGHAT and CDR2 FQNNGV. The CDR3 loop reads CASSSQGITNSPLHF. The CDR3 region has the DNA TGTGCCAGCAGCTCCCAGGGTATCACCAATTCACCCCTCCACTTT.

The chain recombines TRBV7-9 with TRBJ1-6; D gene ambiguous. The CDR3 runs 14 residues. Looked up from germline, CDR1 is SEHNR and CDR2 is FQNEAQ (reference sequence). Trimming took 0 bases from V and 8 from J, leaving 8 bases between them. This CDR3 reads CASSLAGSDSPLHF. The CDR3 nucleotides read TGTGCCAGCAGCTTAGCAGGAAGTGATTCACCCCTCCACTTT.

In its sample, this clonotype was seen once. V is TRBV7-2 and J is TRBJ1-2; TRBD1 might be the D (5 bases). CDR1 and CDR2 from the germline V gene are SGHTA and FQGNSA. The V gene lost 4 bases and the J gene lost 4 bases, with 10 bases spanning the gap. CDR3 length: 13 residues. CDR3 nucleotide sequence: TGTGCCAGCAGCTCGGGACGGATCTATGGCTACACCTTC. Protein: CASSSGRIYGYTF. The full variable domain, completed using reference TRBV7-2 and TRBJ1-2, is GAGVSQSPSNKVTEKGKDVELRCDPISGHTALYWYRQSLGQGLEFLIYFQGNSAPDKSGLPSDRFSAERTGGSVSTLTIQRTQQEDSAVYLCASSSGRIYGYTFGSGTRLTVV.

This clonotype was counted only a few times. The genes are TRBV20-1 and TRBJ1-2; D is unclear. V lost 6 bases and J lost 8, with 22 bases in between. The CDR3 spans 14 residues. CDR1 and CDR2 from the germline V gene are DFQATT and SNEGSKA (reference sequence). The CDR3 reads CSAPPRGGPGGYTF. The CDR3 DNA reads as TGCAGTGCCCCCCCCCGGGGAGGCCCGGGAGGCTACACCTTC.

V and J are TRBV25-1 and TRBJ1-6; 9 bases fit TRBD1. Germline loops: CDR1 MGHDK, CDR2 SYGVNS. V shed 3 bases and J 10 bases; nucleotides not matched to a gene: 7. This CDR3 has 15 residues. DNA for the CDR3: TGTGCCAGCAGTGAGTGGACAGGGGAAAGCTCACCCCTCCACTTT. Protein: CASSEWTGESSPLHF.

This sequence joins TRBV7-2 and TRBJ1-2; perhaps TRBD1 as D (5 bases). The CDR3 runs 16 residues. CDR1 is SGHTA, CDR2 FQGNSA, per germline. Trimming removed 1 base at V and 2 bases at J, with 14 bases between. The CDR3, as DNA: TGTGCCAGCAGCTTAGACCCTGGACAAGCCAACTATGGCTACACCTTC. Protein product: CASSLDPGQANYGYTF.

This clonotype was counted between two and nine times. The rearrangement uses TRBV2 and TRBJ2-7; D is unclear. CDR3 size: 14 residues. V was trimmed by 6 bases and J by 1 base, leaving 13 bases between them. CDR1 is SNHLY and CDR2 is FYNNEI in the germline V gene. The CDR3: CASRQHENSYEQYF. The CDR3 coding sequence is TGTGCCAGCAGGCAGCACGAAAATTCCTACGAGCAGTACTTC.

This clonotype was counted only a few times. This chain links TRBV4-1 with TRBJ1-2; TRBD1 is a possible D gene (5 bases). Trimming shortened V by 3 bases and J by 7 bases, and 9 bases separated the two germline ends. CDR3 length: 12 residues. Germline lookup yields CDR1 MGHRA and CDR2 YSYEKL. The CDR3 loop reads CASSHLGGGYTF. The CDR3 nucleotides are TGCGCCAGCAGCCACTTGGGGGGTGGCTACACCTTC.

This chain uses TRBV12-3 or TRBV12-4 with TRBJ2-2; 10 positions agree with TRBD2. This CDR3 has 15 residues. V gave up 8 bases and J gave up 5 bases; unmatched junction bases: 8. The CDR3 bases are TGTGCCAGCCGGGCTAGCGGGAGAAGTACCGGGGAGCTGTTTTTT. As protein: CASRASGRSTGELFF.

The chain carries TRBV6-2 or TRBV6-3 and TRBJ2-7; maybe TRBD2 (6 bases). The V gene lost 4 bases and the J gene lost 2 bases, with 15 bases spanning the gap. The CDR3 extends over 15 amino acids. CDR1 is MNHEY, CDR2 SVGEGT, per germline. DNA for the CDR3: TGTGCCAGCAGTTTTGAAATTAGCGGACCCTACGAGCAGTACTTC. This sequence encodes CASSFEISGPYEQYF.

This clonotype was counted a few times. The V gene is TRBV19, the J gene TRBJ1-2, with D unresolved. The CDR3 totals 15 residues. Trimming pared 4 bases from V and 8 bases from J, leaving 20 bases between. In germline, CDR1 is LNHDA, CDR2 SQIVND (reference sequence). CDR3: CASSTSRRGVRGYTF. CDR3 nucleotides: TGTGCCAGTAGTACCAGCCGACGCGGGGTACGAGGCTACACCTTC. Based on the CDR3 plus reference TRBV19 and TRBJ1-2, the full variable domain is DGGITQSPKYLFRKEGQNVTLSCEQNLNHDAMYWYRQDPGQGLRLIYYSQIVNDFQKGDIAEGYSVSREKKESFPLTVTSAQKNPTAFYLCASSTSRRGVRGYTFGSGTRLTVV.

The CDR3 DNA follows: TGTGCCTGGAGTGCTAGCGGGGGGTCCTACAATGAGCAGTTCTTC. This sequence encodes CAWSASGGSYNEQFF. The rearrangement uses TRBV30 and TRBJ2-1, with 11 bases lining up with TRBD2. V lost 1 base to trimming and J lost 1 base; unmatched junction nucleotides: 0. CDR1 and CDR2 from the germline V gene are GTSNPN and SVGIG (reference sequence). CDR3 length equals 15 residues.

This clonotype was seen a handful of times. The chain carries TRBV6-2 or TRBV6-3 and TRBJ2-5; D gene ambiguous. V was shortened by 2 bases and J by 7 bases, with 11 bases between the two germline ends. This CDR3 is built from 13 residues. Looked up from germline, CDR1 is MNHEY and CDR2 is SVGEGT. CDR3 in DNA: TGTGCCAGCAGTTACAATGTGTTTGGGACCCAGTACTTC. Residues: CASSYNVFGTQYF.

This clonotype was found a few times. The rearrangement uses TRBV19 and TRBJ1-5; 8 bases map to TRBD1. CDR3 size: 20 residues. Trimming took 6 bases from V and 0 from J; bases not matched to a gene: 19. The germline gives CDR1 LNHDA, CDR2 SQIVND (reference sequence). Here the CDR3 reads CASRTLHGQGSSHSNQPQHF. The CDR3 bases are TGTGCCAGTAGGACCCTCCATGGACAGGGTTCCTCCCATAGCAATCAGCCCCAGCATTTT.

The V gene is TRBV28, the J gene TRBJ2-5; D not resolved. V gave up 4 bases and J gave up 5 bases, with 17 bases separating them. The CDR3 has 15 amino acids. The germline CDR1 and CDR2 sequences are MDHEN and SYDVKM. This CDR3 reads CASSSARSQGETQYF. In DNA form, the CDR3 reads TGTGCCAGCAGTTCGGCGAGGAGCCAAGGGGAGACCCAGTACTTC.

The gene calls are TRBV11-2 and TRBJ2-7; the D gene is possibly TRBD1 (6 bases). The germline CDR1 and CDR2 sequences are SGHAT and FQNNGV. Trimming shortened V by 5 bases and J by 5 bases, and 10 bases separated the two germline ends. The CDR3 has 12 residues. The CDR3 reads CASSITGNEQYF. CDR3 nucleotide sequence: TGTGCCAGCAGCATTACAGGGAACGAGCAGTACTTC.

V usage is TRBV10-3 and J usage is TRBJ1-2, with 7 bases identical to TRBD1. Germline V gene data show CDR1 as ENHRY and CDR2 as SYGVKD. The CDR3 runs 13 residues. V gave up 4 bases and J gave up 8 bases; unmatched junction bases: 7. The CDR3 DNA is TGTGCCATCAGTGGTGACAGGGTGTACGGCTACACCTTC. It encodes CAISGDRVYGYTF.

CDR3 coding DNA: TGTGCCAGCAACGCAGGGGGATATAACTATGGCTACACCTTC. This encodes CASNAGGYNYGYTF. The rearrangement uses TRBV2 and TRBJ1-2; 7 bases line up with TRBD1. V lost 7 bases to trimming and J lost 1 base; unmatched junction nucleotides: 6. Germline V gene sequence: CDR1 SNHLY, CDR2 FYNNEI. The CDR3 has 14 residues. The full variable domain, completed using reference TRBV2 and TRBJ1-2, is EPEVTQTPSHQVTQMGQEVILRCVPISNHLYFYWYRQILGQKVEFLVSFYNNEISEKSEIFDDQFSVERPDGSNFTLKIRSTKLEDSAMYFCASNAGGYNYGYTFGSGTRLTVV.

This rearrangement joins TRBV7-9 to TRBJ2-4; D possibly corresponds to TRBD1 (7 bases). CDR3 length: 15 residues. The V end lost 4 bases, the J end lost 4 bases, and 14 bases lay between the germline ends. In germline, CDR1 is SEHNR, CDR2 FQNEAQ (reference sequence). CDR3 nucleotides: TGTGCCAGCAGCTCGATCAGGGGGGTGAAAAACATTCAGTACTTC. It is translated as CASSSIRGVKNIQYF.

This chain uses TRBV28 with TRBJ1-4, with 9 bases identical to TRBD1. The germline V gene encodes CDR1 MDHEN and CDR2 SYDVKM. This CDR3 has 16 residues. Germline trimming cut 8 bases from V and 5 bases from J; bases unmatched to any gene: 12. The CDR3, as DNA: TGTGCCAGCGGCACCAATCACAGGGGGCCGAATGAAAAACTGTTTTTT. Translating it yields CASGTNHRGPNEKLFF. The full variable domain, rest sourced from reference TRBV28 and TRBJ1-4, is DVKVTQSSRYLVKRTGEKVFLECVQDMDHENMFWYRQDPGLGLRLIYFSYDVKMKEKGDIPEGYSVSREKKERFSLILESASTNQTSMYLCASGTNHRGPNEKLFFGSGTQLSVL.

The V call is TRBV12-3 or TRBV12-4, the J call TRBJ1-2; the D gene is possibly TRBD1 (5 bases). Trimming took off 3 bases at V and 6 bases at J, with 11 bases between the two ends. This CDR3 spans 13 amino acids. The CDR3 coding sequence is TGTGCCAGCAGTTTTGGACAAGATCATGGCTACACCTTC. Amino acids: CASSFGQDHGYTF.

The chain is built from TRBV6-2 or TRBV6-3 and TRBJ2-3, with D perhaps TRBD1 (5 bases). Between the trimmed V and J ends, which lost 6 bases and 6 bases, there was a span of 22 bases. Germline-derived CDR1 and CDR2 are MNHEY and SVGEGT. The CDR3 totals 16 residues. The DNA of the CDR3 is TGTGCCAGCAGGGACCAATCACCAGGGATGTGGGATACGCAGTATTTT. Its protein is CASRDQSPGMWDTQYF.

A few counts support this clonotype. The gene calls are TRBV24-1 and TRBJ2-5; a weak D match, TRBD1 (5 bases). This CDR3 contains 12 residues. Germline V gene data show CDR1 as KGHDR and CDR2 as SFDVKD. V lost 9 bases and J 2 bases, leaving 9 bases between the germline ends. The CDR3 bases are TGTGCCACCTCAGGGCCACAAGAGACCCAGTACTTC. Translation gives CATSGPQETQYF.